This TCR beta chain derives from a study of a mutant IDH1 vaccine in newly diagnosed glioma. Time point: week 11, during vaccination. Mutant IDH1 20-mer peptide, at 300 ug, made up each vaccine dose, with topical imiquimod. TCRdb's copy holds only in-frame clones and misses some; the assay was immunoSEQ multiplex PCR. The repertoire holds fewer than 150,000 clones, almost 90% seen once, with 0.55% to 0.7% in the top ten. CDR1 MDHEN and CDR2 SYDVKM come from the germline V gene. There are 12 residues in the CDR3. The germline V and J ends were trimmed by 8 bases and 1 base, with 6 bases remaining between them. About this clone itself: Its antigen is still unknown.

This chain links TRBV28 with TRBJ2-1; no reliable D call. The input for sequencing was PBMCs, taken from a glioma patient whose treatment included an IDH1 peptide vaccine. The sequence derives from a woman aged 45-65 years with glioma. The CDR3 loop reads CASQFSYNEQFF. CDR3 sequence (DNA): TGTGCCAGCCAGTTTTCCTACAATGAGCAGTTCTTC.